Shown below are 30 T cell receptor beta chains from a single sample sequenced in a study of personalized T cell therapy for brain tumors. These TCRs are of unknown antigen specificity. RNA from the peptide-stimulated T cells was the sequencing template. Some clones are missing from TCRdb's copy, which holds only in-frame ones; the method was immunoSEQ multiplex PCR. This sample has 1,800 or so clones, with less than 25% found just once. Sequencing was performed on a T cell product expanded with peptides in culture. The receptors derive from a human donor with medulloblastoma.

This clone was found many times. The chain couples TRBV28 to TRBJ2-7; 7 bases agree with TRBD2. The CDR3 totals 17 residues. Per germline, CDR1 MDHEN and CDR2 SYDVKM. With V trimmed by 3 bases and J by 4 bases, 15 bases remained unmatched. The CDR3 loop is CASSFPQITGLSYEQYF. The CDR3 DNA reads as TGTGCCAGCAGTTTTCCCCAAATCACGGGACTATCTTACGAGCAGTACTTC.

This clone was picked up a small number of times. The chain is built from TRBV28 and TRBJ2-6, with D tentatively TRBD2 (6 bases). V was clipped by 11 bases and J by 4 bases, with 18 bases between them. The CDR3 is 15 residues long. In germline, CDR1 is MDHEN, CDR2 SYDVKM. For the CDR3, the DNA is TGTGCCTGCTGTTTAGTTGGGAGGGGGGCCAACGTCCTGACTTTC. The encoded protein is CACCLVGRGANVLTF.

This clone occurred a few times. The chain recombines TRBV27 with TRBJ1-2; perhaps TRBD1 as D (6 bases). This CDR3 comprises 15 residues. V lost 6 bases and J lost 4, with 18 bases in between. CDR1 is MNHEY, CDR2 SMNVEV, per germline (reference sequence). In DNA form, the CDR3 reads TGTGCCAGCAGGGACGACGGGGGCCTGGGCTATGGCTACACCTTC. It encodes CASRDDGGLGYGYTF.

Judged by abundance, this clone is medium-sized. V and J are TRBV28 and TRBJ2-3, with a possible D match to TRBD2 (5 bases). Trimming pared 2 bases from V and 6 bases from J, leaving 21 bases between. The CDR3 is 17 residues long. The germline V gene encodes CDR1 MDHEN and CDR2 SYDVKM. CDR3 DNA sequence: TGTGCCAGCAGTTTAGAGGGTCTGGGCGGAGCGGAGGATACGCAGTATTTT. Translating it yields CASSLEGLGGAEDTQYF.

This clone was observed at least ten times. The V and J genes are TRBV19 and TRBJ2-2; 7 bases map to TRBD2. CDR1 is LNHDA, CDR2 SQIVND, per germline (reference sequence). The CDR3 covers 13 residues. Trimming cost V 9 bases and J 5 bases; bases outside gene matches: 6. For the CDR3, the DNA is TGTGCCAGAAAGCGGGACCGAACCGGGGAGCTGTTTTTT. Encoded protein: CARKRDRTGELFF.

This clone was observed many times. This chain links TRBV7-9 with TRBJ2-6, with unresolved D. Germline CDR1 SEHNR, CDR2 FQNEAQ (reference sequence). V was shortened by 6 bases and J by 8 bases, with 8 bases between the two germline ends. The CDR3 spans 12 residues. CDR3 residues: CASRRLTNVLTF. The CDR3 DNA reads as TGTGCCAGCAGGAGATTAACCAACGTCCTGACTTTC.

The genes are TRBV6-1 and TRBJ2-3, with 9 bases identical to TRBD2. Germline CDR1 is MNHNS and CDR2 is SASEGT. CDR3 size: 16 residues. The ends lost 7 bases at V and 1 base at J; junction bases unmatched: 9. CDR3 residues: CASIQAGGTGTDTQYF. CDR3 sequence (DNA): TGTGCCAGCATTCAAGCGGGAGGAACGGGCACAGATACGCAGTATTTT.

The chain employs TRBV6-2 or TRBV6-3 and TRBJ2-7, with D uncertain. V was trimmed by 0 bases and J by 0 bases, leaving 9 bases between them. The CDR3 is made up of 15 amino acids. Germline V gene sequence: CDR1 MNHEY, CDR2 SVGEGT. The CDR3 loop is CASSYSDKSSYEQYF. CDR3 DNA sequence: TGTGCCAGCAGTTACTCCGACAAGAGCTCCTACGAGCAGTACTTC.

This clone is categorized as medium-sized. V usage is TRBV5-1 and J usage is TRBJ2-1; TRBD1 aligns across 10 bases. The CDR3 runs 14 residues. Losses at the gene ends were 4 bases for V and 8 bases for J; bases not matched to a gene: 6. Germline CDR1 SGHRS, CDR2 YFSETQ. The CDR3 DNA reads TGCGCCAGCAGCCCGGGGACAGGGGTGTATGAGCAGTTCTTC. Amino acid sequence: CASSPGTGVYEQFF.

This clone is labeled medium-sized. The chain couples TRBV12-5 to TRBJ1-4; 8 bases match TRBD1. The CDR3 consists of 12 residues. The germline CDR1 and CDR2 sequences are LGHNT and FRNRAP. Trimming took 7 bases from V and 10 from J; bases not matched to a gene: 5. In DNA form, the CDR3 reads TGTGCTAGTGCCGAAGACAGGGGAAAACTGTTTTTT. Its translation is CASAEDRGKLFF.

The chain joins TRBV5-1 to TRBJ2-4, with D hard to call. Germline V gives CDR1 SGHRS, CDR2 YFSETQ. V lost 0 bases and J lost 0, with 10 bases in between. This CDR3 region has 16 residues. The CDR3 reads CASSLGARIAKNIQYF. The DNA of the CDR3 is TGCGCCAGCAGCTTGGGGGCTAGGATAGCCAAAAACATTCAGTACTTC.

Details on this clone: Since a far larger clone is one base different, this is likely a read error. V gene TRBV18 combines with J gene TRBJ1-1; TRBD1 is a possible D gene (6 bases). In germline, CDR1 is KGHSH, CDR2 LQKENI. This CDR3 region has 15 residues. The CDR3 DNA follows: TGTTCCAGCTCACCCTGGGACACTCGGAACACTGAAGCTTTCTTT. This gives the protein CSSSPWDTRNTEAFF.

The CDR3 coding sequence is TGTGCCTGGGATCCGGGACAGGGGTCCGGGGAGCTGTTTTTT. This codes for CAWDPGQGSGELFF. J is TRBJ2-2 and V is TRBV30, with TRBD1 matching over 10 bases. The CDR3 is made up of 14 amino acids. Germline CDR1 is GTSNPN and CDR2 is SVGIG (reference sequence). Trimming cost V 5 bases and J 6 bases; bases outside gene matches: 6.

This clone was seen more than once but under ten times. V usage is TRBV5-8 and J usage is TRBJ2-1, with no clear D. CDR3 length: 19 residues. Trimming cost V 0 bases and J 1 base, with 20 bases left between them. Germline V gives CDR1 SGHTS, CDR2 YDEGEE. The chain's CDR3 is CASSLGEIITVPSYNEQFF. The CDR3 bases are TGTGCCAGCAGCTTGGGGGAAATCATCACAGTACCGTCCTACAATGAGCAGTTCTTC.

Worth noting for this clone: Just one base apart from a much larger clone, this may be a read error. J is TRBJ2-1 and V is TRBV7-3; 8 positions agree with TRBD2. Looked up from germline, CDR1 is SGHTA and CDR2 is FQGTGA. Trimming took 3 bases from V and 7 from J; bases not matched to a gene: 8. The length of the CDR3 is 15 residues. CDR3 protein: CASSFWASGCNEQFF. CDR3 in DNA: TGTGCCAGCAGCTTTTGGGCTAGCGGGTGTAATGAGCAGTTCTTC.

The table lists this clone with many counts. The chain couples TRBV7-9 to TRBJ2-5; the D is unclear. CDR3 length: 13 amino acids. Germline CDR1 is SEHNR and CDR2 is FQNEAQ (reference sequence). V shed 7 bases and J shed 1 base, with 10 bases lying between them. CDR3 in DNA: TGTGCCAGCAATTTGGAACTCCAAGAGACCCAGTACTTC. Translating it yields CASNLELQETQYF.

There are a few counts of this clone. The chain employs TRBV7-6 and TRBJ1-3; D may be TRBD1 (5 bases). The V gene lost 3 bases and the J gene lost 2 bases, with 14 bases spanning the gap. The germline V gene encodes CDR1 SGHVS and CDR2 FNYEAQ. The CDR3 has 16 amino acids. The CDR3 bases are TGTGCCAGCAGCTTGTATCCACGGGGCCCTGGAAACACCATATATTTT. It codes for CASSLYPRGPGNTIYF.

The chain recombines TRBV19 with TRBJ1-1; D unclear. Germline V gives CDR1 LNHDA, CDR2 SQIVND (reference sequence). Trimming stripped 4 bases from V and 2 bases from J, with 8 bases between. This CDR3 has 13 residues. CDR3 bases: TGTGCCAGTAGTACCCGACTTAACACTGAAGCTTTCTTT. Its translation: CASSTRLNTEAFF.

In its sample, this clone was seen many times. The chain employs TRBV30 and TRBJ2-1; 7 bases are a match to TRBD2. Looked up from germline, CDR1 is GTSNPN and CDR2 is SVGIG (reference sequence). The junction had 1 base not matched to a gene; V was cut back by 3 bases and J by 5 bases. This CDR3 comprises 12 residues. The CDR3 DNA reads TGTGCCTGGAGGGGGACTAACAATGAGCAGTTCTTC. Translation gives CAWRGTNNEQFF. The full variable domain, completed using reference TRBV30 and TRBJ2-1, is SQTIHQWPATLVQPVGSPLSLECTVEGTSNPNLYWYRQAAGRGLQLLFYSVGIGQISSEVPQNLSASRPQDRQFILSSKKLLLSDSGFYLCAWRGTNNEQFFGPGTRLTVL.

Within the sample, this clone is medium-sized. V gene TRBV5-4 combines with J gene TRBJ2-5; tentative D call: TRBD1 (6 bases). The germline CDR1 and CDR2 sequences are SGHNT and YYREEE (reference sequence). CDR3 length: 15 amino acids. The V and J ends lost 5 bases and 2 bases respectively, with 16 bases between them. The CDR3 nucleotides are TGTGCCAGCAGTTCAGCAGCGACAGGACAAGAGACCCAGTACTTC. Its protein product is CASSSAATGQETQYF.

This clone was recorded many times. The chain is built from TRBV6-2 or TRBV6-3 and TRBJ2-1; 8 nucleotides line up with TRBD2. There are 16 residues in the CDR3. Germline CDR1 is MNHEY and CDR2 is SVGEGT. With 4 bases clipped from V and 7 bases from J, the junction kept 12 bases outside the gene matches. The CDR3, as DNA: TGTGCCAGCAGTTTCTTACCGGGACTAGTAAGGAATGAGCAGTTCTTC. Translated: CASSFLPGLVRNEQFF.

In its sample, this clone ranks as hyperexpanded. CDR3 loop: CASRRRQDQPQHF. The DNA of the CDR3 is TGTGCCAGCAGACGACGCCAGGATCAGCCCCAGCATTTT. The chain is built from TRBV12-3 or TRBV12-4 and TRBJ1-5; D call uncertain. The V end lost 6 bases, the J end lost 5 bases, and 11 bases lay between the germline ends. This CDR3 comprises 13 residues.

This chain uses TRBV28 with TRBJ1-4, with no clear D. Trimming removed 11 bases from V and 0 bases from J, with 10 bases in between. The CDR3 covers 13 residues. Germline CDR1 is MDHEN and CDR2 is SYDVKM. CDR3 in amino acids: CAESDATNEKLFF. The CDR3 nucleotides read TGTGCCGAATCGGACGCAACTAATGAAAAACTGTTTTTT. The full variable domain, in which reference TRBV28 and TRBJ1-4 provide the parts outside the CDR3, is DVKVTQSSRYLVKRTGEKVFLECVQDMDHENMFWYRQDPGLGLRLIYFSYDVKMKEKGDIPEGYSVSREKKERFSLILESASTNQTSMYLCAESDATNEKLFFGSGTQLSVL.

This clone has just a few counts. The CDR3 nucleotides are TGCGCCAGCGAATCCCCGGGGGGCCTTGGGCAGTTCTTC. Its translation: CASESPGGLGQFF. V and J are TRBV5-1 and TRBJ2-1, with TRBD2 as a possible D gene (7 bases). CDR3 length: 13 residues. Germline CDR1 reads SGHRS; CDR2 reads YFSETQ. Trimming removed 7 bases at V and 12 bases at J, with 20 bases between. Combining the CDR3 with reference TRBV5-1 and TRBJ2-1 gives the whole variable domain KAGVTQTPRYLIKTRGQQVTLSCSPISGHRSVSWYQQTPGQGLQFLFEYFSETQRNKGNFPGRFSGRQFSNSRSEMNVSTLELGDSALYLCASESPGGLGQFFGPGTRLTVL.

About this clone: It differs at one base from a far larger clone, so likely a read error. The J gene is TRBJ2-5, the V gene TRBV6-5; 11 bases are a match to TRBD2. Germline CDR1 is MNHEY and CDR2 is SVGAGI. There are 15 residues in the CDR3. The CDR3 DNA reads as TGTGCCACCAGTTACTTAGCGGGGGGGAGGGAGACCCAGTACTTC. Translated: CATSYLAGGRETQYF.

CDR3 protein: CASRFTLGQGSPYEQYF. The CDR3 nucleotides read TGTGCCAGTAGGTTCACTTTGGGACAGGGGAGTCCCTACGAGCAGTACTTC. V and J are TRBV19 and TRBJ2-7, with 10 nucleotides matching TRBD1. The CDR3 extends over 17 amino acids. From germline, CDR1 is LNHDA and CDR2 SQIVND (reference sequence). J was trimmed by 2 bases and V by 6 bases; bases with no gene match: 13. The whole variable domain, remainder taken from reference TRBV19 and TRBJ2-7, is DGGITQSPKYLFRKEGQNVTLSCEQNLNHDAMYWYRQDPGQGLRLIYYSQIVNDFQKGDIAEGYSVSREKKESFPLTVTSAQKNPTAFYLCASRFTLGQGSPYEQYFGPGTRLTVT.

Notes on this clone: One junction end does not reproduce the germline sequence, and a read error may be involved. J is TRBJ2-1 and V is TRBV4-1; D not resolved. This CDR3 has 17 amino acids. Germline CDR1 reads MGHRA; CDR2 reads YSYEKL. DNA for the CDR3: TGCGCCACCAGCCACCCCACCCACCCACGACTCTACAATGAGCAGTTCTTC. Translating gives CATSHPTHPRLYNEQFF.

The table lists this clone with many counts. The chain uses TRBV28 and TRBJ1-3, with D perhaps matching TRBD1 (6 bases). V was clipped by 5 bases and J by 2 bases, with 19 bases between them. This CDR3 contains 17 residues. Germline loops: CDR1 MDHEN, CDR2 SYDVKM. This CDR3 is CASSQTLTGVPGNTIYF. The CDR3, as DNA: TGTGCCAGCAGTCAAACCTTGACAGGTGTGCCTGGAAACACCATATATTTT.

This clone is large (0.1 to 1%) by share. The chain carries TRBV28 and TRBJ2-6; D perhaps matches TRBD2 (6 bases). V lost 2 bases and J lost 4, with 9 bases in between. Germline CDR1 MDHEN, CDR2 SYDVKM. The CDR3 is 15 amino acids. For the CDR3, the DNA is TGTGCCAGCAGTTTAGTTGGGAGGGGGGCCAACGTCCTGACTTTC. It specifies CASSLVGRGANVLTF.

This clone was seen only a few times. This chain uses TRBV6-5 with TRBJ2-3, with a tentative D call TRBD1 (5 bases). Germline CDR1 reads MNHEY; CDR2 reads SVGAGI. This CDR3 has 15 residues. V dropped 2 bases and J dropped 1 base, with 10 bases sitting between them. This chain's CDR3 is CASSYGASRTDTQYF. CDR3 bases: TGTGCCAGCAGTTACGGGGCATCCCGCACAGATACGCAGTATTTT.